These 21 T cell receptor delta chains were sequenced from one sample in a study of Vδ1+ human thymocytes. Study-wide points: Thymic TRG and TRD repertoires appeared highly polyclonal, with Gaussian CDR3 length distributions.

The template was reverse-transcribed extracted RNA. Pooled V-gene forward primers with one constant-region reverse primer generated the CDR3 amplicons by multiplex PCR. TCRdb redid clone calling on the multiplex PCR reads using CATT. The table has fewer than 90,000 delta-chain clones, around 34% seen once; the top ten hold roughly 0.25%. No antigen has been identified for these receptors. The sequencing input was Vdelta1+ gamma-delta thymocytes from the thymus. The subset here: FACS-sorted CD3+ TCRalphabeta- TCRVdelta1+ TCRVdelta2- thymocytes. All receptors derive from a boy under three years old who had congenital heart surgery.

This clone was detected only a few times. This sequence joins TRDV1 and TRDJ1; TRDD3 might be the D (5 bases). CDR1 is TSWWSYY and CDR2 is QGS in the germline V gene. The CDR3 covers 14 residues. CDR3 residues: CALENGGYTDKLIF. CDR3 in DNA: TGTGCACTGGAAAACGGGGGGTACACCGATAAACTCATCTTT.

This clone occurred a few times. The rearrangement uses TRDV1 and TRDJ1; tentative D call: TRDD3 (6 bases). The CDR3 spans 19 residues. Germline values: CDR1 TSWWSYY, CDR2 QGS. Trimming left V 2 bases short and J 7 bases short, with 29 bases between. CDR3: CALGEGLEDWAGGKGKLIF. Written as DNA, the CDR3 is TGTGCTCTTGGGGAAGGATTGGAAGACTGGGCCGGGGGCAAGGGTAAACTCATCTTT.

This sequence joins TRDV1 and TRDJ1, with unresolved D. In germline, CDR1 is TSWWSYY, CDR2 QGS. V gave up 4 bases and J gave up 1 base, with 16 bases separating them. The CDR3 runs to 16 residues. The CDR3 spells CALGATRTGSTDKLIF. The CDR3 DNA reads TGTGCTCTTGGGGCGACTAGGACGGGTTCCACCGATAAACTCATCTTT.

The chain has TRDV1 and TRDJ1, with D possibly matching TRDD3 (5 bases). This CDR3 contains 19 residues. Germline lookup yields CDR1 TSWWSYY and CDR2 QGS. V gave up 5 bases and J gave up 2 bases, with 27 bases separating them. The CDR3 reads CALGKGTLGGAPGTDKLIF. CDR3 nucleotides: TGTGCTCTTGGGAAAGGCACACTAGGTGGGGCCCCAGGGACCGATAAACTCATCTTT.

The V and J genes are TRDV1 and TRDJ1, with 10 bases lining up with TRDD3. The germline CDR1 and CDR2 sequences are TSWWSYY and QGS. J was trimmed by 3 bases and V by 3 bases; bases with no gene match: 19. CDR3 length: 20 residues. The CDR3 sequence is CALGDLPRTSPWGISDKLIF. The CDR3 nucleotides read TGTGCTCTTGGGGACCTACCTCGGACTTCGCCCTGGGGGATATCCGATAAACTCATCTTT.

In this sample, this clone turned up a few times. The chain links TRDV1 to TRDJ1; D might be TRDD2 (6 bases). Trimming removed 0 bases from V and 7 bases from J, with 24 bases in between. The germline CDR1 and CDR2 sequences are TSWWSYY and QGS. The CDR3 runs 18 residues. The CDR3 region has the DNA TGTGCTCTTGGGGAACTTTCCTCCTACCCCACCCTGGCTACTAAACTCATCTTT. Translated: CALGELSSYPTLATKLIF.

The gene calls are TRDV1 and TRDJ1; D may be TRDD2 (5 bases). The CDR3 loop spans 17 amino acids. The V and J ends lost 2 bases and 1 base respectively, with 17 bases between them. Germline CDR1 and CDR2: TSWWSYY and QGS. CDR3 nucleotide sequence: TGTGCTCTTGGGGAATTCGTCCCCTACGGGGCCACCGATAAACTCATCTTT. Amino acid sequence: CALGEFVPYGATDKLIF.

This clone occurred a few times. V gene TRDV1 combines with J gene TRDJ1, with 10 positions matching TRDD3. V gave up 0 bases and J gave up 4 bases; unmatched junction bases: 11. CDR1 and CDR2 (germline): TSWWSYY, QGS. The CDR3 is 18 residues long. The CDR3 DNA follows: TGTGCTCTTGGGGAACTCAGGGGGATACGCTCTCGGGACGATAAACTCATCTTT. Protein sequence: CALGELRGIRSRDDKLIF.

The V call is TRDV1, the J call TRDJ1; 10 bases align to TRDD3. Germline V gene lookup returns CDR1 TSWWSYY and CDR2 QGS. V lost 4 bases, J lost 3 bases, and 17 bases stayed unmatched. This CDR3 is built from 19 residues. The CDR3 DNA sequence: TGTGCTCTTGGGGGAGCGGGGCCTTCCTCACTGGGGGATGCCGATAAACTCATCTTT. This translates into CALGGAGPSSLGDADKLIF.

The genes are TRDV1 and TRDJ1; D may be TRDD2 or TRDD3 (5 bases each). V lost 1 base to trimming and J lost 3 bases, with 30 bases between them. CDR1 and CDR2 from the germline V gene are TSWWSYY and QGS. The CDR3 has 21 amino acids. The CDR3 DNA reads TGTGCTCTTGGGGAACGATTGCCGACCTACTCTGCTGGGCATGGCGCCGATAAACTCATCTTT. It is translated as CALGERLPTYSAGHGADKLIF.

The chain joins TRDV1 to TRDJ1, with 9 bases identical to TRDD3. From germline, CDR1 is TSWWSYY and CDR2 QGS. With 2 bases clipped from V and 0 bases from J, the junction kept 19 bases outside the gene matches. The CDR3 runs to 21 residues. This CDR3 reads CALGEEHPTSHWGKYTDKLIF. The DNA for the CDR3 is TGTGCTCTTGGGGAAGAGCATCCTACGAGCCACTGGGGGAAGTACACCGATAAACTCATCTTT.

The rearrangement uses TRDV1 and TRDJ1, with 9 bases lining up with TRDD3. This CDR3 spans 21 amino acids. CDR1 and CDR2 from the germline V gene are TSWWSYY and QGS. V shed 5 bases, J shed 0 bases, and the junction held 22 bases outside the gene matches. Here the CDR3 DNA reads TGTGCTCTTGGGAGACAAACTTCCTTCCTCCTACTGGGGGACCACACCGATAAACTCATCTTT. This codes for CALGRQTSFLLLGDHTDKLIF.

The V call is TRDV1, the J call TRDJ1, with D possibly being TRDD3 (8 bases). CDR1 and CDR2 from the germline V gene are TSWWSYY and QGS. Trimming pared 3 bases from V and 0 bases from J, leaving 26 bases between. This CDR3 has 20 amino acids. The CDR3 coding sequence is TGTGCTCTTGGGGATCAATTCCTACTACTGGGGGCCCAGTACACCGATAAACTCATCTTT. Translating gives CALGDQFLLLGAQYTDKLIF.

This clone was found a few times. The gene calls are TRDV1 and TRDJ1; 8 positions agree with TRDD3. Trimming at V came to 4 bases and at J to 0 bases, leaving 31 bases not matched to a gene. Germline V gene sequence: CDR1 TSWWSYY, CDR2 QGS. The CDR3 loop spans 24 amino acids. The CDR3 loop is CALGATAFRRATGGPWWYTDKLIF. The CDR3 DNA sequence: TGTGCTCTTGGGGCCACGGCCTTCCGACGTGCTACTGGGGGTCCGTGGTGGTACACCGATAAACTCATCTTT.

J is TRDJ1 and V is TRDV1, with TRDD3 matching over 10 bases. The ends lost 1 base at V and 0 bases at J; junction bases unmatched: 11. This CDR3 comprises 19 residues. Per the germline V gene, CDR1 is TSWWSYY and CDR2 is QGS. Written as DNA, the CDR3 is TGTGCTCTTGGGGAACCCCACGCCGGGGGATACGGGTACACCGATAAACTCATCTTT. As protein: CALGEPHAGGYGYTDKLIF.

The chain couples TRDV1 to TRDJ1, with D perhaps TRDD1 or TRDD3 (8 bases each). The CDR3 loop spans 21 amino acids. CDR1 and CDR2 (germline): TSWWSYY, QGS. V was shortened by 0 bases and J by 0 bases, with 26 bases between the two germline ends. This chain's CDR3 is CALGELSRNSPGGVYTDKLIF. The CDR3 DNA follows: TGTGCTCTTGGGGAACTTAGCCGAAATAGTCCTGGGGGAGTGTACACCGATAAACTCATCTTT.

There are a few counts of this clone. The chain has TRDV1 and TRDJ1; maybe TRDD2 (7 bases). Per germline, CDR1 TSWWSYY and CDR2 QGS. This CDR3 is built from 20 residues. Trimming stripped 2 bases from V and 3 bases from J, with 28 bases between. CDR3 sequence reads: CALGETGPEAFLWGSDKLIF. The CDR3 DNA reads as TGTGCTCTTGGGGAAACCGGGCCCGAGGCCTTCCTGTGGGGATCCGATAAACTCATCTTT.

This clone came up a few times. This sequence joins TRDV1 and TRDJ1; TRDD3 might be the D (5 bases). Germline-derived CDR1 and CDR2 are TSWWSYY and QGS. The CDR3 loop spans 16 amino acids. Trimming removed 0 bases from V and 2 bases from J, with 13 bases in between. CDR3: CALGELPLRGTDKLIF. CDR3 sequence (DNA): TGTGCTCTTGGGGAACTCCCCCTGAGGGGGACCGATAAACTCATCTTT.

This clone has a single count. This chain uses TRDV1 with TRDJ1; maybe TRDD3 (5 bases). The germline V gene has CDR1 TSWWSYY and CDR2 QGS. This CDR3 is built from 14 residues. Trimming took 4 bases from V and 11 from J, leaving 20 bases between them. Written as DNA, the CDR3 is TGTGCTCTTGGGGCGTTTTTTCCCGGGGGTCCTCTCATCTTT. It codes for CALGAFFPGGPLIF.

This clone was seen a handful of times. The genes are TRDV1 and TRDJ1, with TRDD3 matching over 13 bases. V shed 3 bases and J 0 bases; nucleotides not matched to a gene: 22. There are 23 residues in the CDR3. Germline CDR1 and CDR2: TSWWSYY and QGS. DNA of the CDR3: TGTGCTCTTGGGGAGGAAATCCTACAGTCACCTTACTGGGGGATACGTTACACCGATAAACTCATCTTT. Its translation: CALGEEILQSPYWGIRYTDKLIF.

This clone was recorded a few times. The V and J genes are TRDV1 and TRDJ1, with 7 positions matching TRDD3. There are 14 residues in the CDR3. Per germline, CDR1 TSWWSYY and CDR2 QGS. The J segment lost 6 bases and the V segment lost 0 bases, leaving 4 bases of the junction unmatched. The CDR3 loop is CALGELTWGNKLIF. The CDR3 DNA reads as TGTGCTCTTGGGGAACTAACTTGGGGGAATAAACTCATCTTT.